These 16 T cell receptor beta chains were sequenced from one sample in a study of CD8 T cells in Susac syndrome. The authors reverse transcribed roughly 0.45 to 1 ug RNA with random hexamers. TCRdb processed the immunoSEQ multiplex PCR reads anew with MiXCR; each CDR3 protein has one entry. The table lists about 250,000 distinct CDR3 sequences, over 85% of them singletons. Input material: CD4+ T cells from PBMCs. All receptors derive from a human donor with multiple sclerosis.

The gene calls are TRBV10-3 and TRBJ2-7, with D unresolved. Deletions cut 11 bases from V and 4 bases from J, with 24 bases between. CDR1 ENHRY and CDR2 SYGVKD come from the germline V gene. The CDR3 runs to 15 residues. CDR3: CAVSKRGGRLYEQYF. Here the CDR3 DNA reads TGTGCCGTATCAAAACGAGGTGGGCGGTTGTACGAGCAGTACTTC.

The rearrangement uses TRBV10-2 and TRBJ2-3, with a possible D match to TRBD2 (6 bases). V was trimmed by 6 bases and J by 6 bases, leaving 13 bases between them. The CDR3 is 13 amino acids. Germline loops: CDR1 WSHSY, CDR2 SAAADI. CDR3 amino acids: CASRGGIRDTQYF. In DNA form, the CDR3 reads TGCGCCAGCAGGGGGGGAATTAGGGATACGCAGTATTTT.

This rearrangement joins TRBV24-1 to TRBJ1-2; 12 bases match TRBD1. The CDR3 is made up of 16 amino acids. The ends lost 1 base at V and 8 bases at J; junction bases unmatched: 7. Germline lookup yields CDR1 KGHDR and CDR2 SFDVKD. The CDR3 nucleotides read TGTGCCACCAGTGATTTTGGGGGACAGGGGGCTGGGGGCTACACCTTC. This gives the protein CATSDFGGQGAGGYTF.

The V and J genes are TRBV2 and TRBJ2-5, with TRBD1 as a possible D gene (6 bases). Germline V gene data show CDR1 as SNHLY and CDR2 as FYNNEI. The CDR3 is made up of 14 amino acids. V lost 6 bases to trimming and J lost 2 bases, with 13 bases between them. For the CDR3, the DNA is TGTGCCAGCAGAACAGGGTTTTCACAAGAGACCCAGTACTTC. Residues: CASRTGFSQETQYF.

This chain connects TRBV29-1 to TRBJ2-1; the match to TRBD1 covers 7 bases. The CDR3 has 13 residues. Germline V gene lookup returns CDR1 SQVTM and CDR2 ANQGSEA. J lost 6 bases, V lost 5 bases, and 7 bases had no gene match. CDR3 DNA: TGCAGCGTTTCTGAGACAGGGATCAATGAGCAGTTCTTC. Its protein product is CSVSETGINEQFF.

V usage is TRBV29-1 and J usage is TRBJ2-5; D gene uncertain. The CDR3 spans 10 residues. Between the trimmed V and J ends, which lost 4 bases and 4 bases, there was a span of 4 bases. The germline V gene has CDR1 SQVTM and CDR2 ANQGSEA. The CDR3 region is CSVGSETQYF. CDR3 DNA: TGCAGCGTTGGGTCAGAGACCCAGTACTTC.

This chain links TRBV10-2 with TRBJ1-6; TRBD1 might be the D (6 bases). Germline V gene data show CDR1 as WSHSY and CDR2 as SAAADI. Trimming cost V 3 bases and J 7 bases, with 10 bases left between them. CDR3 length: 14 residues. CDR3 nucleotides: TGCGCCAGCAGTGATACAGGGTTGAATTCACCCCTCCACTTT. Amino acid sequence: CASSDTGLNSPLHF.

The chain links TRBV20-1 to TRBJ2-3; the D is unclear. There are 11 residues in the CDR3. Trimming shortened V by 1 base and J by 7 bases, and 6 bases separated the two germline ends. Germline assignment: CDR1 DFQATT and CDR2 SNEGSKA (reference sequence). The CDR3 DNA is TGCAGTGCTAGAGCTACGAATACGCAGTATTTT. Protein sequence: CSARATNTQYF.

J is TRBJ2-4 and V is TRBV7-8; TRBD1 is a possible D gene (6 bases). Germline V gene sequence: CDR1 SGHVS, CDR2 FQNEAQ. The germline V and J ends were trimmed by 2 bases and 1 base, with 18 bases remaining between them. CDR3 length: 18 residues. Here the CDR3 DNA reads TGTGCCAGCAGCTTAAGGACAGCTCACACGGGGGCCAAAAACATTCAGTACTTC. Translating gives CASSLRTAHTGAKNIQYF.

The chain links TRBV6-6 to TRBJ2-7; TRBD2 might be the D (5 bases). The germline CDR1 and CDR2 sequences are MNHNY and SVGAGI (reference sequence). The CDR3 contains 14 residues. V gave up 0 bases and J gave up 2 bases, with 8 bases separating them. CDR3 coding DNA: TGTGCCAGCAGTTACTCCGCCGGGACCTACGAGCAGTACTTC. Encoded protein: CASSYSAGTYEQYF.

The V call is TRBV6-1, the J call TRBJ1-1; 10 bases line up with TRBD1. The germline V gene has CDR1 MNHNS and CDR2 SASEGT. V lost 5 bases and J lost 1; bases outside the gene matches: 10. The CDR3 totals 17 residues. In nucleotides, the CDR3 is TGTGCCAGCAGTCCGGGACAGGGGCGAGTGGGGAACACTGAAGCTTTCTTT. Translating gives CASSPGQGRVGNTEAFF.

The chain carries TRBV3-1 and TRBJ2-1; a possible D gene is TRBD2 (5 bases). Trimming removed 2 bases at V and 11 bases at J, with 10 bases between. This CDR3 has 12 residues. Germline-derived CDR1 and CDR2 are LGHDT and YNNKEL (reference sequence). The CDR3 DNA reads as TGTGCCAGCAGCCAACAGAGCGGACAGCAGTTCTTC. It is translated as CASSQQSGQQFF.

The rearrangement links TRBV29-1 to TRBJ1-1; D unresolved. The CDR3 is made up of 14 amino acids. The ends were cut back, 3 bases at V and 1 base at J, with 12 bases in the middle. Per the germline V gene, CDR1 is SQVTM and CDR2 is ANQGSEA. CDR3 loop: CSVDKGGKNTEAFF. The CDR3 DNA follows: TGCAGCGTTGATAAGGGAGGGAAGAACACTGAAGCTTTCTTT.

The V call is TRBV3-1, the J call TRBJ1-4; D not certain. V was cut by 0 bases and J by 0 bases, with 5 bases left in between. The CDR3 is 15 residues long. Germline-derived CDR1 and CDR2 are LGHDT and YNNKEL (reference sequence). Here the CDR3 DNA reads TGTGCCAGCAGCCAAGACGAGGCAACTAATGAAAAACTGTTTTTT. Encoded protein: CASSQDEATNEKLFF. Supplemented by reference TRBV3-1 and TRBJ1-4, the full variable domain reads DTAVSQTPKYLVTQMGNDKSIKCEQNLGHDTMYWYKQDSKKFLKIMFSYNNKELIINETVPNRFSPKSPDKAHLNLHINSLELGDSAVYFCASSQDEATNEKLFFGSGTQLSVL.

This chain links TRBV29-1 with TRBJ1-4; D remains unclear. The CDR3 loop spans 13 amino acids. From germline, CDR1 is SQVTM and CDR2 ANQGSEA. The V and J ends lost 4 bases and 7 bases respectively, with 13 bases between them. CDR3 bases: TGCAGCGTTGGACGGGCAGTCGGTGAAAAACTGTTTTTT. This gives the protein CSVGRAVGEKLFF.

The chain links TRBV6-6 to TRBJ2-7; D is undetermined. This CDR3 contains 11 residues. The V gene's germline CDR1 is MNHNY and CDR2 SVGAGI (reference sequence). Between the trimmed V and J ends, which lost 4 bases and 4 bases, there was a span of 5 bases. CDR3 DNA sequence: TGTGCCAGCAGTTCGGAGTACGAGCAGTACGTC. Translated: CASSSEYEQYV.